This T cell receptor (beta chain) was sequenced during a study of blood T cell repertoires in COVID-19. The CDR3 covers 13 residues. V gave up 0 bases and J gave up 6 bases, with 9 bases separating them. Per germline, CDR1 SGDLS and CDR2 YYNGEE. As originally analysed: Reference gene primer amplification yielded estimated nucleated cell counts. Method: immunoSEQ multiplex PCR; TCRdb's copy keeps in-frame clones and lacks some. That table is the source of V, J and clone size, and D and trimming were worked out from the DNA. The top ten hold 2.3% of the sample, which has about 270,000 clones, approximately 91% seen once.

The receptor was derived from a middle-aged woman with acute COVID-19. Sequencing was performed on PBMCs or T cells enriched from blood (not recorded which). J is TRBJ1-2 and V is TRBV9; a possible D gene is TRBD1 (6 bases). The CDR3 bases are TGTGCCAGCAGCGTAGGGGCAGGGGATGGCTACACCTTC. Translated, it gives CASSVGAGDGYTF.